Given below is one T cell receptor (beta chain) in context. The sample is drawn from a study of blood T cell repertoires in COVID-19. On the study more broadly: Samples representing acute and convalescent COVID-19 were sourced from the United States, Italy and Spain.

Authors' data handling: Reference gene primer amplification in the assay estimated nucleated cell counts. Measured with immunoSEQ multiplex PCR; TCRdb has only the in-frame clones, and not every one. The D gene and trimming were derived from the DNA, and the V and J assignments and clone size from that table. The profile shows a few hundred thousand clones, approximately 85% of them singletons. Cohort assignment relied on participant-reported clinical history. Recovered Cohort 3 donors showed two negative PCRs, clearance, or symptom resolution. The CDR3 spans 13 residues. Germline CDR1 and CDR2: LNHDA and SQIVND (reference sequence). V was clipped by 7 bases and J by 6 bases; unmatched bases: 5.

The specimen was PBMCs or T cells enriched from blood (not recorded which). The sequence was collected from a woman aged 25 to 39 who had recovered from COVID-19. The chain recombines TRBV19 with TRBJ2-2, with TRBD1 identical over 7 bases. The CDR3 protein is CASNSGGSGELFF. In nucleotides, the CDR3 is TGTGCCAGTAACTCAGGGGGATCCGGGGAGCTGTTTTTT.